The rows below give T cell receptor beta chains drawn from one sample of a study of blood T cell repertoires in COVID-19. Profiled with immunoSEQ multiplex PCR; TCRdb holds only in-frame clones, not every one. In the table there are roughly 180,000 clones, around four fifths of which are singletons. The specimen sequenced was PBMCs or T cells enriched from blood (not recorded which). These receptors were obtained from a woman in her fifties or sixties who had recovered from COVID-19. Each CDR3 is given with its conserved first and last residue. The D gene is left open where the match is weak. Size tells how often a clone was seen (once, few, many) or the class of an expanded clone, and some rows leave it out.

v_call	j_call	d_call	clone_size	cdr3_nt	cdr3_aa
TRBV15	TRBJ1-1	-	-	TGTGCCACCAGCTACCGGTTCATGAACACTGAAGCTTTCTTT	CATSYRFMNTEAFF
TRBV29-1	TRBJ2-5	TRBD2	-	TGCAGCACGCCAGGGGGCACTAGCGGGGGAGGAGAGACCCAGTACTTC	CSTPGGTSGGGETQYF
TRBV24-1	TRBJ2-5	-	-	TGTGCCACCAGTGATCTCATCGGCGGGACCCAGTACTTC	CATSDLIGGTQYF
TRBV3-1/TRBV3-2	TRBJ1-1	-	-	TGTGCCAGCAGCCAAGACTTACAGCAAAAAGCTTTCTTT	CASSQDLQQKAFF
TRBV13	TRBJ2-1	-	-	TGTGCCAGCAGCTTAGGGACAGTAAGTCCTGAGCAGTTCTTC	CASSLGTVSPEQFF
TRBV28	TRBJ1-5	-	-	TGTGCCAGCAGTCCTGGACAGAATCAGCCCCAGCATTTT	CASSPGQNQPQHF
TRBV10-3	TRBJ1-1	TRBD1	-	TGTGCCATCCAACGACAGGGTAACACTGAAGCTTTCTTT	CAIQRQGNTEAFF
TRBV6-6	TRBJ2-6	-	-	TGTGCCAGCGATCAGTCGGGTGGGGCCAACGTCCTGACTTTC	CASDQSGGANVLTF
TRBV4-1	TRBJ2-5	TRBD2	-	TGCGCCAGCAGCCTACGGACTAGCGCGACCCAAGAGACCCAGTACTTC	CASSLRTSATQETQYF
TRBV2	TRBJ1-1	TRBD1	-	TGTGCCAGCAGGGAGGACAGGGGAACTGAAGCTTTCTTT	CASREDRGTEAFF
TRBV3-1/TRBV3-2	TRBJ2-1	TRBD2	-	TGTGCCAGCAGCCAAGCCCCAACTTCTAGCGGGAGGATCGACTTTGAGCAGTTCTTC	CASSQAPTSSGRIDFEQFF
TRBV7-2	TRBJ1-1	-	once	TGTGCCAGCAGCTTATCCCTCACTGAAGCTTTCTTT	CASSLSLTEAFF
TRBV21-1	TRBJ1-3	-	-	TGTGCCAGCAGCAAAGCGCTGCCGACAGCAAACTCTGGAAACACCATATATTTT	CASSKALPTANSGNTIYF
TRBV5-1	TRBJ1-6	TRBD1	many	TGCGCCAGCAGCTTGGGGGACAGGTATAATTCACCCCTCCACTTT	CASSLGDRYNSPLHF
TRBV5-1	TRBJ2-2	-	-	TGCGCCAGCACCCCGACCGGGACCGGGAGCACCGGGGAGCTGTTTTTT	CASTPTGTGSTGELFF
TRBV19	TRBJ2-1	-	medium-sized	TGTGCCAGTAGTATTCGTAGCGGTGGTGAGCAGTTCTTC	CASSIRSGGEQFF
TRBV29-1	TRBJ1-2	TRBD1	-	TGCAGCGTAGTTACAGGGGTTCGAAACTATGGCTACACCTTC	CSVVTGVRNYGYTF
TRBV15	TRBJ1-3	TRBD1	-	TGTGCCACCAGCCGGACAGGGCAAGGAAACACCATATATTTT	CATSRTGQGNTIYF
TRBV7-3	TRBJ1-6	TRBD1	-	TGTGCCAGCAGCCTCGGGACAGCTGCCTCACCCCTCCACTTT	CASSLGTAASPLHF
TRBV4-1	TRBJ1-1	-	-	TGCGCCAGCAGCCAACAGGGGCAGACTGAAGCTTTCTTT	CASSQQGQTEAFF